The 31 T cell receptor beta chains below all came from one sample that was sequenced in a study of CD8 T cells in Susac syndrome. Random hexamers were used to reverse transcribe an amount of roughly 0.5 to 1 ug RNA. One entry per CDR3 protein results from TCRdb running MiXCR on the immunoSEQ multiplex PCR reads. Altogether roughly 110,000 distinct CDR3 sequences are present, roughly 94% being singletons, with the ten largest covering 0.41%. The sample consisted of CD8+ T cells from PBMCs. The receptors here all came from a human donor with Susac syndrome.

The rearrangement uses TRBV19 and TRBJ2-2; the D is unclear. Germline V gene data show CDR1 as LNHDA and CDR2 as SQIVND (reference sequence). CDR3 length: 14 residues. The V end was cut by 2 bases, the J end by 4 bases, with 8 bases between. The CDR3 nucleotides read TGTGCCAGTAGTATAAGTCATAGCACCGGGGAGCTGTTTTTT. It codes for CASSISHSTGELFF.

This chain connects TRBV7-9 to TRBJ2-1; D is tentatively TRBD1 or TRBD2 (5 bases each). Trimming left V 8 bases short and J 11 bases short, with 16 bases between. There are 12 residues in the CDR3. Germline values: CDR1 SEHNR, CDR2 FQNEAQ (reference sequence). Written as DNA, the CDR3 is TGTGCCAGCCACGGGGACGAACCACAGCAGTTCTTC. This translates into CASHGDEPQQFF.

The rearrangement joins TRBV5-1 to TRBJ1-1; D may be TRBD1 (6 bases). Trimming took off 6 bases at V and 4 bases at J, with 13 bases between the two ends. The CDR3 runs to 13 residues. Germline assignment: CDR1 SGHRS and CDR2 YFSETQ. This CDR3 is CASNIGGGTEAFF. DNA for the CDR3: TGCGCCAGCAATATAGGAGGGGGCACTGAAGCTTTCTTT.

CDR3 in amino acids: CSAGTDTSYEQYF. The CDR3 bases are TGCAGTGCTGGAACGGACACCTCCTACGAGCAGTACTTC. The chain carries TRBV20-1 and TRBJ2-7, with D possibly matching TRBD1 (5 bases). V was shortened by 5 bases and J by 0 bases, with 11 bases between the two germline ends. Looked up from germline, CDR1 is DFQATT and CDR2 is SNEGSKA (reference sequence). This CDR3 is 13 amino acids long.

This sequence joins TRBV12-3 or TRBV12-4 and TRBJ2-5; 7 nucleotides match TRBD1. The length of the CDR3 is 14 residues. V was clipped by 6 bases and J by 2 bases; unmatched bases: 6. The CDR3 protein is CASSLDRDQETQYF. CDR3 nucleotides: TGTGCCAGCAGCCTAGACAGGGATCAAGAGACCCAGTACTTC.

The chain links TRBV12-5 to TRBJ1-5; D unclear. Trimming took off 4 bases at V and 1 base at J, with 14 bases between the two ends. This CDR3 spans 16 amino acids. Germline lookup yields CDR1 LGHNT and CDR2 FRNRAP. The CDR3 loop is CASGSPAGQSNQPQHF. As DNA, the CDR3 is TGTGCTAGTGGTTCCCCCGCAGGTCAAAGCAATCAGCCCCAGCATTTT.

This chain joins TRBV13 and TRBJ2-6, with D unclear. Germline CDR1 and CDR2: PRHDT and FYEKMQ (reference sequence). Trimming took off 3 bases at V and 1 base at J, with 7 bases between the two ends. The CDR3 length is 15 residues. CDR3 amino acids: CASSFAASGANVLTF. DNA of the CDR3: TGTGCCAGCAGCTTTGCCGCTTCTGGGGCCAACGTCCTGACTTTC.

This clonotype was counted once. V is TRBV7-9 and J is TRBJ1-2; possible D gene TRBD1, 5 bases. The CDR3 length is 16 residues. Trimming removed 3 bases from V and 3 bases from J, with 17 bases in between. The germline V gene has CDR1 SEHNR and CDR2 FQNEAQ (reference sequence). The CDR3 protein is CASSLRAGRVDYGYTF. The CDR3 DNA is TGTGCCAGCAGCTTGCGCGCGGGACGGGTTGACTATGGCTACACCTTC.

CDR3 sequence: CASGLYGVHTEAFF. CDR3 nucleotide sequence: TGTGCTAGTGGTTTGTATGGGGTGCACACTGAAGCTTTCTTT. This chain connects TRBV12-5 to TRBJ1-1; D is ambiguous. Trimming cost V 2 bases and J 3 bases, with 10 bases left between them. This CDR3 has 14 residues. Germline values: CDR1 LGHNT, CDR2 FRNRAP.

The rearrangement links TRBV13 to TRBJ2-3, with D tentatively TRBD2 (8 bases). Germline V CDR1 and CDR2: PRHDT, FYEKMQ (reference sequence). The CDR3 runs 15 residues. V lost 3 bases and J lost 4, with 14 bases in between. The CDR3 nucleotides are TGTGCCAGCAGCTTCGGGGGGGACAGAGCAGATACGCAGTATTTT. It encodes CASSFGGDRADTQYF. Using reference TRBV13 and TRBJ2-3 for the parts outside the CDR3, the full variable domain is AAGVIQSPRHLIKEKRETATLKCYPIPRHDTVYWYQQGPGQDPQFLISFYEKMQSDKGSIPDRFSAQQFSDYHSELNMSSLELGDSALYFCASSFGGDRADTQYFGPGTRLTVL.

The chain is built from TRBV7-6 and TRBJ2-1; D is perhaps TRBD2 (5 bases). Germline assignment: CDR1 SGHVS and CDR2 FNYEAQ. V was cut by 2 bases and J by 2 bases, with 7 bases left in between. CDR3 length: 14 amino acids. Here the CDR3 DNA reads TGTGCCAGCAGCTTACGGGGTGCCTACAATGAGCAGTTCTTC. Amino acid sequence: CASSLRGAYNEQFF.

The rearrangement joins TRBV4-3 to TRBJ1-1; D is unresolved. This CDR3 comprises 17 residues. Germline CDR1 and CDR2: LGHNA and YSLEER. Trimming removed 0 bases at V and 6 bases at J, with 20 bases between. CDR3 in DNA: TGCGCCAGCAGCCAAGAAGTCCGGGGAGTCCTTTATTCTGAAGCTTTCTTT. Encoded protein: CASSQEVRGVLYSEAFF.

V and J are TRBV5-6 and TRBJ2-1, with D unresolved. The V end lost 5 bases, the J end lost 4 bases, and 10 bases lay between the germline ends. CDR3 size: 13 residues. Germline values: CDR1 SGHDT, CDR2 YYEEEE. This CDR3 reads CASSTDGYNEQFF. The CDR3, as DNA: TGTGCCAGCAGTACTGACGGATACAATGAGCAGTTCTTC. Full variable domain (outside the CDR3, taken from reference TRBV5-6 and TRBJ2-1): DAGVTQSPTHLIKTRGQQVTLRCSPKSGHDTVSWYQQALGQGPQFIFQYYEEEERQRGNFPDRFSGHQFPNYSSELNVNALLLGDSALYLCASSTDGYNEQFFGPGTRLTVL.

V usage is TRBV2 and J usage is TRBJ1-4; D uncertain. The CDR3 covers 14 residues. Per germline, CDR1 SNHLY and CDR2 FYNNEI. With 3 bases removed from V and 0 bases from J, the gap between germline ends came to 5 bases. This chain's CDR3 is CASSDGPTNEKLFF. CDR3 DNA: TGTGCCAGCAGTGACGGACCAACTAATGAAAAACTGTTTTTT.

V gene TRBV9 combines with J gene TRBJ1-5; 7 positions agree with TRBD1. V gave up 3 bases and J gave up 0 bases; unmatched junction bases: 3. CDR3 length: 15 residues. Germline V gene sequence: CDR1 SGDLS, CDR2 YYNGEE. CDR3 bases: TGTGCCAGCAGCGCCGGGACAGCTAGCAATCAGCCCCAGCATTTT. It encodes CASSAGTASNQPQHF.

The chain combines TRBV14 with TRBJ1-2, with D possibly being TRBD1 (5 bases). This CDR3 has 13 amino acids. Germline-derived CDR1 and CDR2 are SGHDN and FVKESK. Trimming shortened V by 0 bases and J by 7 bases, and 9 bases separated the two germline ends. The CDR3, as DNA: TGTGCCAGCAGCCAAGATCGGAGGGGTGGCTACACCTTC. This codes for CASSQDRRGGYTF.

This chain links TRBV7-9 with TRBJ2-5; TRBD1 aligns across 12 bases. CDR3 length: 16 amino acids. After removal of 5 bases from V and 5 bases from J, the junction contained 9 bases not matched to a gene. The V gene's germline CDR1 is SEHNR and CDR2 FQNEAQ (reference sequence). CDR3 in amino acids: CASSIGTGGVQETQYF. DNA for the CDR3: TGTGCCAGCAGCATCGGGACAGGGGGCGTTCAGGAGACCCAGTACTTC. The full variable domain, completed using reference TRBV7-9 and TRBJ2-5, is DTGVSQNPRHKITKRGQNVTFRCDPISEHNRLYWYRQTLGQGPEFLTYFQNEAQLEKSRLLSDRFSAERPKGSFSTLEIQRTEQGDSAMYLCASSIGTGGVQETQYFGPGTRLLVL.

In its sample, this clonotype was seen once. This chain uses TRBV5-4 with TRBJ1-1; D is possibly TRBD1 (5 bases). V lost 3 bases, J lost 0 bases, and 9 bases lay in between. Germline assignment: CDR1 SGHNT and CDR2 YYREEE (reference sequence). The CDR3 is made up of 14 amino acids. CDR3 in amino acids: CASSSGVMNTEAFF. The CDR3 coding sequence is TGTGCCAGCAGCTCGGGGGTCATGAACACTGAAGCTTTCTTT.

This chain joins TRBV5-8 and TRBJ1-5, with D perhaps matching TRBD1 (6 bases). Trimming shortened V by 6 bases and J by 7 bases, and 14 bases separated the two germline ends. CDR1 is SGHTS and CDR2 is YDEGEE in the germline V gene. The length of the CDR3 is 13 residues. The CDR3 DNA reads as TGTGCCAGCAATAACAGGGAGGGCCAGCCCCAGCATTTT. Translated: CASNNREGQPQHF.

CDR3 loop: CARQTESSYEQYF. CDR3 coding DNA: TGTGCCAGGCAGACAGAGAGCTCCTACGAGCAGTACTTC. This chain joins TRBV2 and TRBJ2-7, with D possibly being TRBD1 (5 bases). CDR3 length equals 13 residues. Trimming removed 9 bases at V and 0 bases at J, with 12 bases between. Germline CDR1 and CDR2: SNHLY and FYNNEI.

V gene TRBV27 combines with J gene TRBJ2-7, with 10 bases lining up with TRBD2. CDR3 length equals 15 residues. Germline V gene data show CDR1 as MNHEY and CDR2 as SMNVEV (reference sequence). Trimming took 5 bases from V and 3 from J; bases not matched to a gene: 7. CDR3 in DNA: TGTGCCAGCAGTAGGAATAGCGGGGGGTTCTACGAGCAGTACTTC. Amino acids: CASSRNSGGFYEQYF.

The V call is TRBV4-3, the J call TRBJ2-5; D gene uncertain. The CDR3 has 13 amino acids. The germline V gene has CDR1 LGHNA and CDR2 YSLEER. V lost 3 bases and J lost 5, with 10 bases in between. CDR3 sequence: CASSQGPWETQYF. The CDR3 nucleotides are TGCGCCAGCAGCCAGGGCCCCTGGGAGACCCAGTACTTC.

This chain connects TRBV19 to TRBJ2-1; 7 bases line up with TRBD1. Germline values: CDR1 LNHDA, CDR2 SQIVND (reference sequence). The CDR3 is made up of 14 amino acids. The ends lost 2 bases at V and 4 bases at J; junction bases unmatched: 2. For the CDR3, the DNA is TGTGCCAGTAGTATACAGGGGGTTTACAATGAGCAGTTCTTC. Its translation: CASSIQGVYNEQFF.

DNA for the CDR3: TGTGCCAGCGGGGGGCAGGTCAATCAGCCCCAGCATTTT. Its translation is CASGGQVNQPQHF. This chain connects TRBV2 to TRBJ1-5, with D possibly being TRBD1 (6 bases). The V end was cut by 8 bases, the J end by 3 bases, with 11 bases between. The CDR3 runs 13 residues. Germline-derived CDR1 and CDR2 are SNHLY and FYNNEI.

The rearrangement joins TRBV5-1 to TRBJ2-7, with 10 bases fitting TRBD1. Trimming cost V 5 bases and J 5 bases; bases outside gene matches: 4. The CDR3 sequence is 13 residues long. CDR1 is SGHRS, CDR2 YFSETQ, per germline. Written as DNA, the CDR3 is TGCGCCAGCAGAGTGGACAGGGGGAACGAGCAGTACTTC. Translation: CASRVDRGNEQYF.

J is TRBJ2-4 and V is TRBV5-4; D not resolved. This CDR3 comprises 11 residues. V was cut by 0 bases and J by 9 bases, with 4 bases left in between. Per germline, CDR1 SGHNT and CDR2 YYREEE (reference sequence). The chain's CDR3 is CASSLGAIQYF. In nucleotides, the CDR3 is TGTGCCAGCAGCTTGGGGGCCATTCAGTACTTC.

V gene TRBV24-1 combines with J gene TRBJ2-3; the D gene is possibly TRBD2 (6 bases). The CDR3 covers 14 residues. Germline CDR1 and CDR2: KGHDR and SFDVKD. Trimming removed 4 bases from V and 5 bases from J, with 12 bases in between. The CDR3 DNA reads as TGTGCCACCAGTGACGGGACTGGAGGAGATACGCAGTATTTT. Protein product: CATSDGTGGDTQYF.

As DNA, the CDR3 is TGTGCCAGCAGCCCGACCCGGGACAGGAATTCACCCCTCCACTTT. Residues: CASSPTRDRNSPLHF. The chain recombines TRBV7-2 with TRBJ1-6; TRBD1 matches 8 bases. J lost 7 bases, V lost 5 bases, and 7 bases had no gene match. Germline V gene sequence: CDR1 SGHTA, CDR2 FQGNSA. The CDR3 consists of 15 residues.

This chain uses TRBV5-6 with TRBJ1-1; D is unresolved. Trimming pared 0 bases from V and 8 bases from J, leaving 8 bases between. The germline V gene encodes CDR1 SGHDT and CDR2 YYEEEE. The CDR3 is 12 amino acids. CDR3 amino acids: CASSLETAEAFF. CDR3 bases: TGTGCCAGCAGCTTGGAAACAGCAGAAGCTTTCTTT.

This clonotype has only one observation. V is TRBV29-1 and J is TRBJ2-2; D might be TRBD1 (5 bases). The CDR3 length is 15 residues. Trimming cost V 6 bases and J 0 bases, with 14 bases left between them. Germline V gene data show CDR1 as SQVTM and CDR2 as ANQGSEA. CDR3 protein: CSVTKTVPNTGELFF. DNA for the CDR3: TGCAGCGTAACCAAGACAGTACCGAACACCGGGGAGCTGTTTTTT.

This rearrangement joins TRBV4-3 to TRBJ1-1; TRBD1 might be the D (6 bases). The germline gives CDR1 LGHNA, CDR2 YSLEER. This CDR3 has 13 residues. The germline V and J ends were trimmed by 0 bases and 8 bases, with 10 bases remaining between them. The CDR3 here is CASSQDRGAEAFF. CDR3 DNA: TGCGCCAGCAGCCAAGATAGGGGGGCCGAAGCTTTCTTT.